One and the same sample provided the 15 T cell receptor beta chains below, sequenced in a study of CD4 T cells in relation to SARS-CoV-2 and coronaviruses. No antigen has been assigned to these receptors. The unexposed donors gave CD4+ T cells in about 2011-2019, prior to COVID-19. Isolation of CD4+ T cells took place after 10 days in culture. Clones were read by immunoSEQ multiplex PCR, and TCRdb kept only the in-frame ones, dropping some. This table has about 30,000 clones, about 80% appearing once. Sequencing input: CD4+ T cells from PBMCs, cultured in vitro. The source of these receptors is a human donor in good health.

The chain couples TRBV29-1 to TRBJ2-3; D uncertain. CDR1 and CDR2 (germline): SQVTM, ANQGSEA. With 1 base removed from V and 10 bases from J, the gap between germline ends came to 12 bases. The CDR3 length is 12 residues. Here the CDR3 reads CSVEGYARAQYF. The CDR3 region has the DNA TGCAGCGTTGAAGGGTATGCAAGGGCGCAGTATTTT.

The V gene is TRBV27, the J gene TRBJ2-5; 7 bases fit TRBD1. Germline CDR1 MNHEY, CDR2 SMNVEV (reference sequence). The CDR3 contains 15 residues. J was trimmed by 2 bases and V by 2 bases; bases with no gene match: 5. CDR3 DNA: TGTGCCAGCAGTTTAGGTAGGGGGCGACAAGAGACCCAGTACTTC. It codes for CASSLGRGRQETQYF.

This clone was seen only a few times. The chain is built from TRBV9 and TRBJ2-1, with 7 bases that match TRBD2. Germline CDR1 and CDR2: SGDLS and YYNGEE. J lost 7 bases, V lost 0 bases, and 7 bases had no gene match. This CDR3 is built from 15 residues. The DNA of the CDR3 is TGTGCCAGCAGCGTAGACGGGAGGAGCTCGAATGAGCAGTTCTTC. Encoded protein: CASSVDGRSSNEQFF. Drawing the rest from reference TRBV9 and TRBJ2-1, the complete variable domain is DSGVTQTPKHLITATGQRVTLRCSPRSGDLSVYWYQQSLDQGLQFLIQYYNGEERAKGNILERFSAQQFPDLHSELNLSSLELGDSALYFCASSVDGRSSNEQFFGPGTRLTVL.

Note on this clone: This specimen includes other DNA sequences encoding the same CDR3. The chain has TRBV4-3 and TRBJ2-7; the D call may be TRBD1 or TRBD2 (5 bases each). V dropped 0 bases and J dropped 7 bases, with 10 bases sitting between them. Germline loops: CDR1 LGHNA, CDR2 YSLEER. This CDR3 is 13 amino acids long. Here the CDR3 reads CASSQETWGEQYF. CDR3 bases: TGCGCCAGCAGCCAAGAAACTTGGGGGGAGCAGTACTTC.

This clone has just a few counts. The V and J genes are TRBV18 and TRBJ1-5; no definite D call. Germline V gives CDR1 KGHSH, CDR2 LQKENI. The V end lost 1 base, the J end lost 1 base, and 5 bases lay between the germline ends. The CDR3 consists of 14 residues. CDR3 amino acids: CASSPRESNQPQHF. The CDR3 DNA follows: TGTGCCAGCTCACCACGGGAGAGCAATCAGCCCCAGCATTTT.

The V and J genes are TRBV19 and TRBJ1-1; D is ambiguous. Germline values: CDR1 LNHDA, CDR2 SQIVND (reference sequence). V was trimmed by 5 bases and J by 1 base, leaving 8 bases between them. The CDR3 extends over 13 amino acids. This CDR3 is CASSFTSNTEAFF. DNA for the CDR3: TGTGCCAGTAGTTTCACCTCGAACACTGAAGCTTTCTTT.

The CDR3 here is CASSLRQGHNEQFF. The CDR3 region has the DNA TGCGCCAGCAGCTTGCGACAGGGTCACAATGAGCAGTTCTTC. The chain links TRBV5-1 to TRBJ2-1; 7 bases map to TRBD1. V was clipped by 1 base and J by 5 bases; unmatched bases: 3. Per germline, CDR1 SGHRS and CDR2 YFSETQ. This CDR3 is 14 amino acids long.

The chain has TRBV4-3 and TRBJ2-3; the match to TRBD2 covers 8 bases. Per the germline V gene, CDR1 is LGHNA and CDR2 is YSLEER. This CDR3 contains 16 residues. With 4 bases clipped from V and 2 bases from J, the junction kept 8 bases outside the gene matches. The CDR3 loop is CASSPGGRGSTDTQYF. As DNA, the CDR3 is TGCGCCAGCAGCCCGGGGGGGCGGGGTTCCACAGATACGCAGTATTTT.

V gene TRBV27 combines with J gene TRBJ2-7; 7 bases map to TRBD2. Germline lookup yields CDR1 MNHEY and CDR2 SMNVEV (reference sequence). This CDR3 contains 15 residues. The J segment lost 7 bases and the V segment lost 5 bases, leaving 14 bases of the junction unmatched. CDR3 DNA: TGTGCCAGCAGTCCCAATGCTCTAGCGGAGGCGGAGCAGTACTTC. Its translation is CASSPNALAEAEQYF.

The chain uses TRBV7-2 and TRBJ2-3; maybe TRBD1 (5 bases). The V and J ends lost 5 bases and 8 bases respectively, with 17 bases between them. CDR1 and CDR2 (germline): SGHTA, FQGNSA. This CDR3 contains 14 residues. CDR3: CASSPDQGGRTQYF. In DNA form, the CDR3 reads TGTGCCAGCAGCCCAGATCAGGGTGGGCGTACGCAGTATTTT.

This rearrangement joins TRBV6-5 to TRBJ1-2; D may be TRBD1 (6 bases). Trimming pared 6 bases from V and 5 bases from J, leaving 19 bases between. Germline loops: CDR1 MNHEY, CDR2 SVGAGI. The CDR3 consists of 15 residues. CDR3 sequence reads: CASSPTGTIAYGYTF. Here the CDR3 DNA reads TGTGCCAGCAGCCCAACAGGGACAATCGCATATGGCTACACCTTC.

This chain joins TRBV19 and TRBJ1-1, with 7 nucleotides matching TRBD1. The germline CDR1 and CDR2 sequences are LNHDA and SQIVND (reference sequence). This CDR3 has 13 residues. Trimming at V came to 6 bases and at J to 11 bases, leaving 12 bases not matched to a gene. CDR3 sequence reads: CASRPEGAAGAFF. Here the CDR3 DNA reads TGTGCCAGTAGGCCCGAGGGGGCGGCTGGGGCTTTCTTT.

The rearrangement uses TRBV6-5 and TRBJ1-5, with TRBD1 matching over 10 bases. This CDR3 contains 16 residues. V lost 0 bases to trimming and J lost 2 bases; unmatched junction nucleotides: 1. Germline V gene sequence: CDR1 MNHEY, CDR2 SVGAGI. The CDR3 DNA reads TGTGCCAGCAGTTACTCCGGGACAGGGGGCAATCAGCCCCAGCATTTT. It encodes CASSYSGTGGNQPQHF.

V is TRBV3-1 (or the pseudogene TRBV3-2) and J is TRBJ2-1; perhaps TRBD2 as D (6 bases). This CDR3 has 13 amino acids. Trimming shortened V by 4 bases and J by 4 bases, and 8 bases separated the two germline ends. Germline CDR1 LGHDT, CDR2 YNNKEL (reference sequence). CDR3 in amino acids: CASSPGLYNEQFF. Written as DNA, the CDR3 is TGTGCCAGCAGCCCGGGACTTTACAATGAGCAGTTCTTC.

The CDR3, as DNA: TGTGCCAGCAGCTTAGACAGGGTAGGCAATCAGCCCCAGCATTTT. Translating it yields CASSLDRVGNQPQHF. The gene calls are TRBV7-2 and TRBJ1-5; maybe TRBD1 (6 bases). This CDR3 has 15 amino acids. V lost 1 base, J lost 2 bases, and 9 bases lay in between. Germline CDR1 reads SGHTA; CDR2 reads FQGNSA.